These 13 T cell receptor beta chains were all obtained from the same sample, sequenced in a study of shared clonotypes between healthy human individuals. The naive CD8 population came from CD45RO-negative cells selected for CCR7, without terminally differentiated effector memory CD45RA+ cells. TCRdb keeps only in-frame clones here, not all; method: immunoSEQ multiplex PCR. The repertoire consists of approximately 2,000,000 clones, with 93% occurring once and the leading ten covering around 1.7%. Sequenced input: naive CD8+ T cells from PBMCs. These TCRs come from a man between 18 and 35 years old in good health. Some clones in this sample may be carry-over from other donors' samples.

This rearrangement joins TRBV10-3 to TRBJ2-7; D may match TRBD1 or TRBD2 (7 bases each). The CDR3 consists of 14 residues. V was clipped by 6 bases and J by 0 bases, with 12 bases between them. The V gene's germline CDR1 is ENHRY and CDR2 SYGVKD. The CDR3 loop is CAISDRDYSYEQYF. CDR3 DNA: TGTGCCATCAGCGACAGGGACTACTCCTACGAGCAGTACTTC.

The chain recombines TRBV7-8 with TRBJ1-4; D is unclear. The V and J ends lost 2 bases and 8 bases respectively, with 12 bases between them. This CDR3 contains 14 residues. In germline, CDR1 is SGHVS, CDR2 FQNEAQ. The CDR3 DNA sequence: TGTGCCAGCAGCTTACAACCAGTGAAGGAAAAACTGTTTTTT. It codes for CASSLQPVKEKLFF. The full variable domain, its missing parts supplied by reference TRBV7-8 and TRBJ1-4, is GAGVSQSPRYKVAKRGQDVALRCDPISGHVSLFWYQQALGQGPEFLTYFQNEAQLDKSGLPSDRFFAERPEGSVSTLKIQRTQQEDSAVYLCASSLQPVKEKLFFGSGTQLSVL.

The CDR3 loop is CASSGGPSGPYEQYF. In DNA form, the CDR3 reads TGTGCCAGCAGTGGGGGACCCTCGGGACCCTACGAGCAGTACTTC. V is TRBV27 and J is TRBJ2-7; D might be TRBD1 or TRBD2, each matching 5 bases. CDR3 length: 15 residues. Germline V CDR1 and CDR2: MNHEY, SMNVEV (reference sequence). Trimming pared 5 bases from V and 2 bases from J, leaving 16 bases between.

The V gene is TRBV28, the J gene TRBJ1-2; a possible D gene is TRBD1 (5 bases). V shed 7 bases and J shed 4 bases, with 13 bases lying between them. The germline V gene has CDR1 MDHEN and CDR2 SYDVKM. CDR3 length equals 13 residues. The CDR3 coding sequence is TGTGCCAGCATCAGGCCGGGACTCTATGGCTACACCTTC. Protein sequence: CASIRPGLYGYTF.

The chain links TRBV19 to TRBJ2-3; D remains unclear. Germline CDR1 and CDR2: LNHDA and SQIVND (reference sequence). Deletions cut 4 bases from V and 0 bases from J, with 11 bases between. The CDR3 runs 15 residues. As DNA, the CDR3 is TGTGCCAGTAGTAGCCGCTCGGTGAGCACAGATACGCAGTATTTT. This gives the protein CASSSRSVSTDTQYF.

This chain joins TRBV7-9 and TRBJ2-6; the D gene could be TRBD1 or TRBD2 (5 bases each). This CDR3 is 19 amino acids long. Germline CDR1 and CDR2: SEHNR and FQNEAQ (reference sequence). Deletions cut 3 bases from V and 4 bases from J, with 22 bases between. CDR3 region: CASSFGPGRVKSGANVLTF. CDR3 DNA: TGTGCCAGCAGCTTCGGACCGGGGCGAGTAAAGTCAGGGGCCAACGTCCTGACTTTC.

This CDR3 reads CASSLSAGVNEQYF. The CDR3 nucleotides are TGTGCCAGCAGTTTATCGGCAGGGGTCAACGAGCAGTACTTC. The chain has TRBV27 and TRBJ2-7; maybe TRBD1 (6 bases). CDR3 size: 14 residues. Trimming removed 0 bases at V and 5 bases at J, with 11 bases between. Germline V lookup: CDR1 MNHEY, CDR2 SMNVEV (reference sequence).

The chain carries TRBV11-2 and TRBJ2-7; 8 bases map to TRBD1. The germline gives CDR1 SGHAT, CDR2 FQNNGV. The CDR3 has 14 residues. The trim removed 4 bases at V and 4 bases at J, leaving 6 bases unmatched. CDR3 sequence: CASSSVGQGYEQYF. The DNA for the CDR3 is TGTGCCAGCAGCTCGGTAGGACAGGGTTACGAGCAGTACTTC.

The V call is TRBV6-1, the J call TRBJ2-7, with D unclear. Germline V gives CDR1 MNHNS, CDR2 SASEGT. V lost 2 bases to trimming and J lost 4 bases, with 15 bases between them. The CDR3 is made up of 15 amino acids. The CDR3 spells CASSEIWNTRYEQYF. The CDR3, as DNA: TGTGCCAGCAGTGAAATCTGGAATACCCGGTACGAGCAGTACTTC.

V gene TRBV27 combines with J gene TRBJ2-7; 12 bases agree with TRBD1. Losses at the gene ends were 8 bases for V and 4 bases for J; bases not matched to a gene: 3. The CDR3 runs 13 residues. Germline CDR1 is MNHEY and CDR2 is SMNVEV (reference sequence). The CDR3 spells CASGTGGRYEQYF. The CDR3 coding sequence is TGTGCCAGCGGGACAGGGGGCAGGTACGAGCAGTACTTC.

The chain recombines TRBV4-3 with TRBJ2-2; 7 bases agree with TRBD1. The V segment lost 0 bases and the J segment 7 bases; nucleotides outside the gene matches: 8. CDR1 is LGHNA, CDR2 YSLEER, per germline. The length of the CDR3 is 16 residues. CDR3: CASSQDGAGGVGELFF. The CDR3 DNA follows: TGCGCCAGCAGCCAAGATGGGGCAGGGGGTGTCGGGGAGCTGTTTTTT.

This clone was found a few times. The sample carries other DNA sequences with the same CDR3. The V call is TRBV27, the J call TRBJ1-1; tentatively, D is TRBD1 (6 bases). In germline, CDR1 is MNHEY, CDR2 SMNVEV (reference sequence). The CDR3 is 13 amino acids. Trimming left V 2 bases short and J 5 bases short, with 9 bases between. CDR3 sequence: CASSLTRGTEAFF. CDR3 DNA sequence: TGTGCCAGCAGTTTAACCAGGGGTACTGAAGCTTTCTTT.

With regard to this clone: Other DNA sequences in this sample translate to the same CDR3. The chain has TRBV15 and TRBJ2-7; 10 bases are a match to TRBD2. Germline CDR1 LNHNV, CDR2 YYDKDF (reference sequence). After removal of 3 bases from V and 7 bases from J, the junction contained 0 bases not matched to a gene. The CDR3 covers 12 residues. The CDR3 nucleotides read TGTGCCACCAGCAGGACTAGCGGGGAGCAGTACTTC. Its translation is CATSRTSGEQYF.